There are many counts of the clone carrying this TCR beta chain. Antigen unknown. This sample is part of a study of T cell repertoires in cytomegalovirus infection. The length of the CDR3 is 14 residues. Per the germline V gene, CDR1 is SEHNR and CDR2 is FQNEAQ (reference sequence). Trimming took 1 base from V and 4 from J, leaving 5 bases between them. TCRdb reprocessed the reads via MiXCR and lists one record per CDR3 protein. The repertoire holds 700,000 to 850,000 distinct CDR3 sequences, with approximately 29% as singletons. Sequenced here: cultured CD8+ T cells from PBMCs, sampled from culture after CMV antigen stimulation. This chain joins TRBV7-9 and TRBJ2-6; D unresolved. The TCR comes from a human donor in good health (CMV status not recorded). Some clones in this sample may be carry-over from other donors' samples. In DNA, the CDR3 is TGTGCCAGCAGCTTAGGACTCGGGGCCAACGTCCTGACTTTC. It specifies CASSLGLGANVLTF.